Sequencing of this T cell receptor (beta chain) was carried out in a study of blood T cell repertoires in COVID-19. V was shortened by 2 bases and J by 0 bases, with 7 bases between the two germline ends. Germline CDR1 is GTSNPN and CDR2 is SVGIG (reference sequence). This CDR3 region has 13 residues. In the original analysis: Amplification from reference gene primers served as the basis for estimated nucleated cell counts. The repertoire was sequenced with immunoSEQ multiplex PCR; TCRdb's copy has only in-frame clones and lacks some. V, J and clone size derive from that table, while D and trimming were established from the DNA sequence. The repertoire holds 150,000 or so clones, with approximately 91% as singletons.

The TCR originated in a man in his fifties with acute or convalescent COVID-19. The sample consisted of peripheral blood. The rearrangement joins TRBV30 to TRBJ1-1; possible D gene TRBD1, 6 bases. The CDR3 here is CAWSRTVNTEAFF. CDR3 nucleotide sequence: TGTGCCTGGAGTCGGACAGTGAACACTGAAGCTTTCTTT.